This entry describes one TCR beta chain. This sample is drawn from a study of blood T cell repertoires in COVID-19. The germline V and J ends were trimmed by 1 base and 0 bases, with 13 bases remaining between them. Germline V CDR1 and CDR2: SEHNR, FQNEAQ (reference sequence). The CDR3 consists of 16 residues. Produced via immunoSEQ multiplex PCR; TCRdb's table is partial and in-frame only. The sample includes tens of thousands of clones, around three quarters of them seen just once. The source is a man in his 60s with acute or convalescent COVID-19. The sample comprised peripheral blood. This chain links TRBV7-9 with TRBJ2-7; weak D call: TRBD2 (6 bases). This CDR3 reads CASSLVPGSSSYEQYF. CDR3 nucleotide sequence: TGTGCCAGCAGCTTAGTACCCGGGAGCTCCTCCTACGAGCAGTACTTC.